These T cell receptor beta chains were read from a single sample in a study of OX40 agonist ivuxolimab in advanced cancers. Sequencing used immunoSEQ multiplex PCR; TCRdb keeps in-frame clones, though not all of them. This table has tens of thousands of clones, around 84% appearing once. Sequenced here: CD4+ or CD8+ T cells sorted from blood, sampled in a trial of the OX40 agonist ivuxolimab. Receptor source: an adult with an advanced solid tumor such as melanoma, head and neck, liver or kidney cancer. Each CDR3 is given with its conserved first and last residue. Each record gives: CDR3 DNA, CDR3 protein, J gene, V gene, clone size, D gene, CDR3 length. D genes are given only for firm matches. Clone size is stated in some rows and not others, as once, few, many or a class when expanded.

CDR3 DNA: TGTGCCAGCAGCCCCATATTGGACACCGGGGAGCTGTTTTTT; CDR3 protein: CASSPILDTGELFF; J gene: TRBJ2-2; V gene: TRBV13; clone size: once; D gene: NA; CDR3 length: 14
CDR3 DNA: TGTGGGGTTAGCGGAACTAGTTTTGGCGAGCAGTACTTC; CDR3 protein: CGVSGTSFGEQYF; J gene: TRBJ2-7; V gene: TRBV7-8; clone size: NA; D gene: NA; CDR3 length: 13
CDR3 DNA: TGTGCCAGCAGCAAAGTTAGTGGGACAGGACTTAATGGCTACACCTTC; CDR3 protein: CASSKVSGTGLNGYTF; J gene: TRBJ1-2; V gene: TRBV21-1; clone size: NA; D gene: NA; CDR3 length: 16
CDR3 DNA: TGTGCCAGTAGTATCTCGGCAGGGGATATTAGATATAACGAGCAGTACTTC; CDR3 protein: CASSISAGDIRYNEQYF; J gene: TRBJ2-7; V gene: TRBV19; clone size: NA; D gene: NA; CDR3 length: 17
CDR3 DNA: TGTGCCAGCAGCGATAGGAGTGGAGATACGCAGTATTTT; CDR3 protein: CASSDRSGDTQYF; J gene: TRBJ2-3; V gene: TRBV9; clone size: NA; D gene: NA; CDR3 length: 13
CDR3 DNA: TGTGCCAGCAGTTTGCGGTTGCCCTCTGGAAACACCATATATTTT; CDR3 protein: CASSLRLPSGNTIYF; J gene: TRBJ1-3; V gene: TRBV28; clone size: NA; D gene: NA; CDR3 length: 15
CDR3 DNA: TGTGCCAGCAGCCGGACTTACTACAATGAGCAGTTCTTC; CDR3 protein: CASSRTYYNEQFF; J gene: TRBJ2-1; V gene: TRBV7-3; clone size: NA; D gene: NA; CDR3 length: 13
CDR3 DNA: TGTGCCAGCAGCCCTGGGGCGGGAGGTCTAGATACGCAGTATTTT; CDR3 protein: CASSPGAGGLDTQYF; J gene: TRBJ2-3; V gene: TRBV11-2; clone size: NA; D gene: TRBD2; CDR3 length: 15
CDR3 DNA: TGCGCCAGCAGCCAATTAGGTAACCGGAACACTGAAGCTTTCTTT; CDR3 protein: CASSQLGNRNTEAFF; J gene: TRBJ1-1; V gene: TRBV4-1; clone size: NA; D gene: NA; CDR3 length: 15
CDR3 DNA: TGTGCCTCGGGAGCGGACCTCACAGATACGCAGTATTTT; CDR3 protein: CASGADLTDTQYF; J gene: TRBJ2-3; V gene: TRBV28; clone size: NA; D gene: NA; CDR3 length: 13
CDR3 DNA: TGTGCCAGCAGCTTCCTAGCGGGAGGGCCTAATGAGCAGTTCTTC; CDR3 protein: CASSFLAGGPNEQFF; J gene: TRBJ2-1; V gene: TRBV5-4; clone size: NA; D gene: TRBD2; CDR3 length: 15
CDR3 DNA: TGTGCCTGGAGTGTTGCAAACACTGAAGCTTTCTTT; CDR3 protein: CAWSVANTEAFF; J gene: TRBJ1-1; V gene: TRBV30; clone size: few; D gene: NA; CDR3 length: 12
CDR3 DNA: TGTGCCAGCAGTGAACTCACAATGGAACACTCCTACAATGAGCAGTTCTTC; CDR3 protein: CASSELTMEHSYNEQFF; J gene: TRBJ2-1; V gene: TRBV2; clone size: NA; D gene: NA; CDR3 length: 17
CDR3 DNA: TGTGCCAGCAGTTTGGAGGGGGTCTATGGCTACACCTTC; CDR3 protein: CASSLEGVYGYTF; J gene: TRBJ1-2; V gene: TRBV28; clone size: NA; D gene: NA; CDR3 length: 13
CDR3 DNA: TGTGCCCATGGGAGGCGGAAAGGAAACACCGGGGAGCTGTTTTTT; CDR3 protein: CAHGRRKGNTGELFF; J gene: TRBJ2-2; V gene: TRBV28; clone size: NA; D gene: NA; CDR3 length: 15
CDR3 DNA: TGTGCCAGCAGCTTGGCCCTTAGTGGGGCCAACGTCCTGACTTTC; CDR3 protein: CASSLALSGANVLTF; J gene: TRBJ2-6; V gene: TRBV5-4; clone size: NA; D gene: NA; CDR3 length: 15
CDR3 DNA: TGTGCCAGCAGCCCTGGGGCTGGGGCCAACGTCCTGACTTTC; CDR3 protein: CASSPGAGANVLTF; J gene: TRBJ2-6; V gene: TRBV5-6; clone size: NA; D gene: NA; CDR3 length: 14
CDR3 DNA: TGTGCCAGCAGCTTAGTGGGGGGAAACACCGGGGAGCTGTTTTTT; CDR3 protein: CASSLVGGNTGELFF; J gene: TRBJ2-2; V gene: TRBV7-8; clone size: NA; D gene: NA; CDR3 length: 15
CDR3 DNA: TGTGCCAGCAGCTTAGGCGGGAACATTCAGTACTTC; CDR3 protein: CASSLGGNIQYF; J gene: TRBJ2-4; V gene: TRBV7-9; clone size: NA; D gene: NA; CDR3 length: 12
CDR3 DNA: TGCGCCAGCAGCCAAGTCGGGACCAGGGGCCTGCAGTTCTTC; CDR3 protein: CASSQVGTRGLQFF; J gene: TRBJ2-1; V gene: TRBV4-1; clone size: NA; D gene: NA; CDR3 length: 14
CDR3 DNA: TGTGCCAGCAGCTTGGAGTCGGGGTTAGGGGGGCGATCACCCCTCCACTTT; CDR3 protein: CASSLESGLGGRSPLHF; J gene: TRBJ1-6; V gene: TRBV5-4; clone size: NA; D gene: NA; CDR3 length: 17
CDR3 DNA: TGTGCCAGCAGTGAAGTGAGGGTTATGGAGCAGTACTTC; CDR3 protein: CASSEVRVMEQYF; J gene: TRBJ2-7; V gene: TRBV6-1; clone size: NA; D gene: NA; CDR3 length: 13
CDR3 DNA: TGCGCCAGTCAACTGCAGACAGGGAAATTCAATGAGCAGTTCTTC; CDR3 protein: CASQLQTGKFNEQFF; J gene: TRBJ2-1; V gene: TRBV10-1; clone size: NA; D gene: TRBD1; CDR3 length: 15
CDR3 DNA: TGTGCCAGCAGCACCAACAGGGGGAAGGTCACTGAAGCTTTCTTT; CDR3 protein: CASSTNRGKVTEAFF; J gene: TRBJ1-1; V gene: TRBV7-9; clone size: NA; D gene: TRBD1; CDR3 length: 15
CDR3 DNA: TGCGCCAGCAGCCAACTTCGGGGACTAGCATACGAGCAGTACTTC; CDR3 protein: CASSQLRGLAYEQYF; J gene: TRBJ2-7; V gene: TRBV4-1; clone size: NA; D gene: TRBD2; CDR3 length: 15
CDR3 DNA: TGTGCCAGCAGCCAATCACAAGGGACTGAAGCTTTCTTT; CDR3 protein: CASSQSQGTEAFF; J gene: TRBJ1-1; V gene: TRBV16; clone size: NA; D gene: NA; CDR3 length: 13
CDR3 DNA: TGCGCCAGCAGACAGGGGCCGAGCTCCTATAATTCACCCCTCCACTTT; CDR3 protein: CASRQGPSSYNSPLHF; J gene: TRBJ1-6; V gene: TRBV10-2; clone size: NA; D gene: TRBD1; CDR3 length: 16
CDR3 DNA: TGTGCCAGCAGGGAATCCCAGCGGAGCTCCTACGAGCAGTACTTC; CDR3 protein: CASRESQRSSYEQYF; J gene: TRBJ2-7; V gene: TRBV2; clone size: once; D gene: NA; CDR3 length: 15
CDR3 DNA: TGTGCCAGCAGTACCTCCTACGAGCAGTACTTC; CDR3 protein: CASSTSYEQYF; J gene: TRBJ2-7; V gene: TRBV28; clone size: once; D gene: NA; CDR3 length: 11
CDR3 DNA: TGTGCCAGCAGCTTAGGGTATCCAGGGAACGGTGAGCAGTTCTTC; CDR3 protein: CASSLGYPGNGEQFF; J gene: TRBJ2-1; V gene: TRBV11-3; clone size: NA; D gene: NA; CDR3 length: 15
CDR3 DNA: TGTGCCAGCAGCTTCGGGACAGGGGGCGCGGGCACCGGGGAGCTGTTTTTT; CDR3 protein: CASSFGTGGAGTGELFF; J gene: TRBJ2-2; V gene: TRBV5-4; clone size: NA; D gene: TRBD1; CDR3 length: 17
CDR3 DNA: TGTGCCAGCAGTCCAGGGGCTAGGGGCACAGATACGCAGTATTTT; CDR3 protein: CASSPGARGTDTQYF; J gene: TRBJ2-3; V gene: TRBV28; clone size: NA; D gene: NA; CDR3 length: 15
CDR3 DNA: TGTGCCAGCAGTTACAGCTTCGAGGGTGGAGAGGAGCTGTTTTTT; CDR3 protein: CASSYSFEGGEELFF; J gene: TRBJ2-2; V gene: TRBV6-5; clone size: NA; D gene: NA; CDR3 length: 15
CDR3 DNA: TGTGCCAGCAGCCCTCAGTTCTCTGGGGCCAACGTCCTGACTTTC; CDR3 protein: CASSPQFSGANVLTF; J gene: TRBJ2-6; V gene: TRBV27; clone size: NA; D gene: NA; CDR3 length: 15
CDR3 DNA: TGTGCCAGCAGCCAAGTATCCGACACTGAAGCTTTCTTT; CDR3 protein: CASSQVSDTEAFF; J gene: TRBJ1-1; V gene: TRBV14; clone size: NA; D gene: NA; CDR3 length: 13
CDR3 DNA: TGTGCCAGCAGTTTAGCCAGCGGGCTTACAGATACGCAGTATTTT; CDR3 protein: CASSLASGLTDTQYF; J gene: TRBJ2-3; V gene: TRBV27; clone size: NA; D gene: NA; CDR3 length: 15
CDR3 DNA: TGTGCCAGCAGCCACTCGGAAGACAGGGCCCCTGAAGCTTTCTTT; CDR3 protein: CASSHSEDRAPEAFF; J gene: TRBJ1-1; V gene: TRBV9; clone size: NA; D gene: TRBD1; CDR3 length: 15
CDR3 DNA: TGTGCCAGCAGTTTCGACTTTCCGACAGGGGTGGAGACCCAGTACTTC; CDR3 protein: CASSFDFPTGVETQYF; J gene: TRBJ2-5; V gene: TRBV27; clone size: NA; D gene: TRBD1; CDR3 length: 16
CDR3 DNA: TGTGCCAGCAGCTCGGATGGGGAGCTGTTTTTT; CDR3 protein: CASSSDGELFF; J gene: TRBJ2-2; V gene: TRBV7-3; clone size: NA; D gene: NA; CDR3 length: 11
CDR3 DNA: TGTGCCAGCAGCCCGGGACAGAAAACCTACGAGCAGTACTTC; CDR3 protein: CASSPGQKTYEQYF; J gene: TRBJ2-7; V gene: TRBV5-6; clone size: NA; D gene: TRBD1; CDR3 length: 14
CDR3 DNA: TGTGCTAGCAGCTCCTGGGACCGCGTAGGAGAGACCCAGTACTTC; CDR3 protein: CASSSWDRVGETQYF; J gene: TRBJ2-5; V gene: TRBV7-7; clone size: NA; D gene: NA; CDR3 length: 15
CDR3 DNA: TGTGCCAGTAGTATGGGTTTGACGAACACTGAAGCTTTCTTT; CDR3 protein: CASSMGLTNTEAFF; J gene: TRBJ1-1; V gene: TRBV19; clone size: NA; D gene: NA; CDR3 length: 14
CDR3 DNA: TGTGCCAGCAGCGTATTTGGCGGGGGAGGTGAAAAACTGTTTTTT; CDR3 protein: CASSVFGGGGEKLFF; J gene: TRBJ1-4; V gene: TRBV9; clone size: NA; D gene: NA; CDR3 length: 15
CDR3 DNA: TGTGCCAGCAGTTTCAAAACAGGGAGAAACACTGAAGCTTTCTTT; CDR3 protein: CASSFKTGRNTEAFF; J gene: TRBJ1-1; V gene: TRBV5-4; clone size: NA; D gene: NA; CDR3 length: 15
CDR3 DNA: TGTGCCAGCAGCCAGGGATCCGGGAGAGCTTTCTTT; CDR3 protein: CASSQGSGRAFF; J gene: TRBJ1-1; V gene: TRBV4-2; clone size: NA; D gene: NA; CDR3 length: 12
CDR3 DNA: TGCGCCAGCAGCCTAGATAGCGGGAGGGCCCCCCTCGAGCAGTACTTC; CDR3 protein: CASSLDSGRAPLEQYF; J gene: TRBJ2-7; V gene: TRBV5-1; clone size: NA; D gene: TRBD2; CDR3 length: 16
CDR3 DNA: TGTGCCAGCAGTTTCGGCACTGAAGCTTTCTTT; CDR3 protein: CASSFGTEAFF; J gene: TRBJ1-1; V gene: TRBV27; clone size: NA; D gene: NA; CDR3 length: 11
CDR3 DNA: TGTGCCAGCAGAATCGGGACGTCTGGGGCCAACGTCCTGACTTTC; CDR3 protein: CASRIGTSGANVLTF; J gene: TRBJ2-6; V gene: TRBV6-5; clone size: NA; D gene: NA; CDR3 length: 15
CDR3 DNA: TGTGCCAGCAGTGAAGGGGGACAGGGTCCCTCTTTCCCCTACGAGCAGTACTTC; CDR3 protein: CASSEGGQGPSFPYEQYF; J gene: TRBJ2-7; V gene: TRBV2; clone size: NA; D gene: TRBD1; CDR3 length: 18
CDR3 DNA: TGTGCCACATCTCACGGCGAGCAGTACTTC; CDR3 protein: CATSHGEQYF; J gene: TRBJ2-7; V gene: TRBV28; clone size: NA; D gene: NA; CDR3 length: 10
CDR3 DNA: TGTGCCAGCAGCGTGGACAGGGGGATAGCTGAAGCTTTCTTT; CDR3 protein: CASSVDRGIAEAFF; J gene: TRBJ1-1; V gene: TRBV28; clone size: NA; D gene: TRBD1; CDR3 length: 14
CDR3 DNA: TGTGCCAGCAGCTTAGGGCCCTATGGGGAGACCCAGTACTTC; CDR3 protein: CASSLGPYGETQYF; J gene: TRBJ2-5; V gene: TRBV7-3; clone size: many; D gene: NA; CDR3 length: 14
CDR3 DNA: TGTGCCAGCAGTGACTCGGTAGGGGCCCAAGAGACCCAGTACTTC; CDR3 protein: CASSDSVGAQETQYF; J gene: TRBJ2-5; V gene: TRBV6-4; clone size: NA; D gene: NA; CDR3 length: 15
CDR3 DNA: TGTGCCAGCAGCTTGGACGGCGGGCTAAACACCGGGGAGCTGTTTTTT; CDR3 protein: CASSLDGGLNTGELFF; J gene: TRBJ2-2; V gene: TRBV5-4; clone size: NA; D gene: NA; CDR3 length: 16
CDR3 DNA: TGCAGCGTTGAGGGGTTAGCGGGAGAGATAAGCACCGGGGAGCTGTTTTTT; CDR3 protein: CSVEGLAGEISTGELFF; J gene: TRBJ2-2; V gene: TRBV29-1; clone size: NA; D gene: TRBD2; CDR3 length: 17
CDR3 DNA: TGTGCCAGCAGCGTTGGGGGGGGCGCGTCCTACGAGCAGTACTTC; CDR3 protein: CASSVGGGASYEQYF; J gene: TRBJ2-7; V gene: TRBV14; clone size: NA; D gene: NA; CDR3 length: 15
CDR3 DNA: TGTGCCAGCAGCGAAGCCGGGACTCACCCCTTAGGGGAGACCCAGTACTTC; CDR3 protein: CASSEAGTHPLGETQYF; J gene: TRBJ2-5; V gene: TRBV5-4; clone size: NA; D gene: NA; CDR3 length: 17
CDR3 DNA: TGTGCTAGCAGCTTGAGGGACAGACCCTCGGAGACCCAGTACTTC; CDR3 protein: CASSLRDRPSETQYF; J gene: TRBJ2-5; V gene: TRBV7-7; clone size: NA; D gene: TRBD1; CDR3 length: 15
CDR3 DNA: TGTGCCAGCAGCTTAGGACAGGGCCGTTCCTACGAGCAGTACTTC; CDR3 protein: CASSLGQGRSYEQYF; J gene: TRBJ2-7; V gene: TRBV7-9; clone size: NA; D gene: TRBD1; CDR3 length: 15
CDR3 DNA: TGTGCCAGTAGTACCGGACTAGCGGTCAGGCTGGAGACCCAGTACTTC; CDR3 protein: CASSTGLAVRLETQYF; J gene: TRBJ2-5; V gene: TRBV19; clone size: NA; D gene: TRBD2; CDR3 length: 16